This record concerns one T cell receptor beta chain sequence. Its specificity is unknown. The data are from a study of cytomegalovirus exposure and HLA in healthy donors. Primers included in the PCR were 60 Vbeta and 13 Jbeta primers. The repertoire was sequenced with immunoSEQ multiplex PCR; TCRdb's copy has only in-frame clones and lacks some. The sample shows around 99,000 clones, about 74% of them seen only once. Germline V gene lookup returns CDR1 LGHNA and CDR2 YNFKEQ. Trimming left V 3 bases short and J 3 bases short, with 11 bases between. The CDR3 consists of 14 residues. Study-level findings and limits: Among the CMV-associated chains, a few were confirmed in vitro as specific for CMV antigens. Across donors, most TCRs were seen rarely, yet some public ones were widespread. A later analysis found common viral pathogens apparently linked to several of the most significant clusters.

Samples came from healthy bone marrow donors. Sequencing was done on a sample of PBMCs. The sequence was obtained from a woman aged 40 to 50 in good health and CMV-seropositive. The chain recombines TRBV4-2 with TRBJ2-5, with D unclear. CDR3 amino acids: CASSQLGSKETQYF. CDR3 in DNA: TGTGCCAGCAGCCAGTTAGGTAGCAAAGAGACCCAGTACTTC.